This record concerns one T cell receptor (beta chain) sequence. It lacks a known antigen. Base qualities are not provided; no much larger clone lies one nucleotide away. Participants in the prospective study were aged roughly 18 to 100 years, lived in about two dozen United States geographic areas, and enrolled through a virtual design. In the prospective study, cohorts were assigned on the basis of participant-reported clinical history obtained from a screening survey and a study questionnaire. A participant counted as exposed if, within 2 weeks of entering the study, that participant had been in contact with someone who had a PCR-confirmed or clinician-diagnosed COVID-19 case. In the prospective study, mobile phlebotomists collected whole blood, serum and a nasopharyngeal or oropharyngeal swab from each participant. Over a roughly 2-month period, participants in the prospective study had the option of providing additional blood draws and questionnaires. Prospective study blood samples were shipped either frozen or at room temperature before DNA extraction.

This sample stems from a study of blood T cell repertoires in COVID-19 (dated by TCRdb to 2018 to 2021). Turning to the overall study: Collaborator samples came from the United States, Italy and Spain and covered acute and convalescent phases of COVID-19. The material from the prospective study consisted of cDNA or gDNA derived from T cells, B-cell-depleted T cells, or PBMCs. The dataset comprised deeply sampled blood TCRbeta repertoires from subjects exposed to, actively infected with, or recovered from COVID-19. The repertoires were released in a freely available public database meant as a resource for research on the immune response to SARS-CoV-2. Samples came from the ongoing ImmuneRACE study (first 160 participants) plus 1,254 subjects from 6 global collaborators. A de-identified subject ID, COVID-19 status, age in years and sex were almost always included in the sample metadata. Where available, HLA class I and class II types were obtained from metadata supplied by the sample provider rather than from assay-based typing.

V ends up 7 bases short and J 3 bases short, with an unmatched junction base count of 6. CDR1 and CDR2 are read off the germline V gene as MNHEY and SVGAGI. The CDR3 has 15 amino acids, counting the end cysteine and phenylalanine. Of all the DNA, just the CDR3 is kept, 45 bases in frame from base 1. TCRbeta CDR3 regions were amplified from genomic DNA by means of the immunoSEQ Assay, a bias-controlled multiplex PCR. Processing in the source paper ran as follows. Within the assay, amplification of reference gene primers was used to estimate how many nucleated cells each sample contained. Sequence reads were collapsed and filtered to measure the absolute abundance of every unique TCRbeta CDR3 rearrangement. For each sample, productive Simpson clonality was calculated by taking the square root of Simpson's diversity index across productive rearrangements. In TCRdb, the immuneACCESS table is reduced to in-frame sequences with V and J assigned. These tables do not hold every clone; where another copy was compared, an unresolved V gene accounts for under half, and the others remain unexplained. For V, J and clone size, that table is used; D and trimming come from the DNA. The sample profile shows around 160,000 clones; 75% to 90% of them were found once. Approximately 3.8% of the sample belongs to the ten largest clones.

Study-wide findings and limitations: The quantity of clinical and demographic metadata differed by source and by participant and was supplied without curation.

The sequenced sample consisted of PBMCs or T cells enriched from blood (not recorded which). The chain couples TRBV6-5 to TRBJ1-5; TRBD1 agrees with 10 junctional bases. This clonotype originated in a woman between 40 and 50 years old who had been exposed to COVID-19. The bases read TGTGCCAGCAACCCGGGACAGGGGCCCAATCAGCCCCAGCATTTT. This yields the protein CASNPGQGPNQPQHF.